Given below is one T cell receptor beta chain in context. Its target is unknown. This entry comes from a study of monozygotic twins with inflammatory bowel disease. Study-wide points: No repertoire similarity difference was seen between concordant and discordant twins; power was possibly limited.

There were about 3,500 ng of total RNA used for each TCR library. TCRdb reanalyzed the 5' RACE reads and collapses them to one entry per CDR3 protein, without DNA. The table gives under 200,000 distinct CDR3 sequences; the top ten clones make up over 2.5% of it. Germline CDR1 and CDR2: MDHEN and SYDVKM. The length of the CDR3 is 13 residues. This rearrangement joins TRBV28 to TRBJ1-4; TCRdb names TRBD1, which stays unverified in the absence of DNA. Source material: blood. The receptor was derived from a human donor with ulcerative colitis or Crohn's disease, or a healthy co-twin of an affected twin (not recorded which). The CDR3 sequence: CASSLGTEEKLFF.